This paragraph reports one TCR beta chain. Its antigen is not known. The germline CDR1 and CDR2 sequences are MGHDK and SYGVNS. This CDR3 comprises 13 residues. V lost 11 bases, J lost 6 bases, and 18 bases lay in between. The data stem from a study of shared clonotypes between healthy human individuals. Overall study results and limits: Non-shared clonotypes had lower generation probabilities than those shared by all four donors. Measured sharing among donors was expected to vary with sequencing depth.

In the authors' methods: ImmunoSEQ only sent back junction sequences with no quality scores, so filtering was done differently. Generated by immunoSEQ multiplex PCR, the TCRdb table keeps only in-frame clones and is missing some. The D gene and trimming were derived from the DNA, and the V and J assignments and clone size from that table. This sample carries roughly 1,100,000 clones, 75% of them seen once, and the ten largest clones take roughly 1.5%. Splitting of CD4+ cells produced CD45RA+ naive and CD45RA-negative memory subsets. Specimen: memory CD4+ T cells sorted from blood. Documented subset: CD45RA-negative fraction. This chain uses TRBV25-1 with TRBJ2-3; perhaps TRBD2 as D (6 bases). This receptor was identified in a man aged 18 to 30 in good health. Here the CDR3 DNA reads TGTGCCTACCGGGGGATCCCCCTGGATACGCAGTATTTT. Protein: CAYRGIPLDTQYF.